This TCR beta chain was sequenced for a study of CD8 T cells in Susac syndrome. With random hexamers, reverse transcription was performed on roughly 0.5 to 1 ug of RNA. TCRdb called the immunoSEQ multiplex PCR reads again in MiXCR, with one record for every CDR3 protein. The data hold 110,000 or so distinct CDR3 sequences, with around 90% observed a single time. Sequencing of TCR beta was undertaken in CD8+ and CD4+ T cells derived from blood. The junction had 6 bases not matched to a gene; V was cut back by 3 bases and J by 2 bases. This CDR3 is built from 16 residues. Germline V lookup: CDR1 SGHAT, CDR2 FQNNGV.

The V call is TRBV11-2, the J call TRBJ2-1, with 8 bases matching TRBD2. This TCR derives from a human donor in good health. Material: CD8+ T cells from PBMCs. The CDR3 DNA reads as TGTGCCAGCAGCTTTCGTCCAGCGGGGGCCTACAATGAGCAGTTCTTC. It is translated as CASSFRPAGAYNEQFF.